This T cell receptor (beta chain) is from a study of beta chain features in type 1 diabetes. Findings and caveats of the study: Equally in patients and controls, shorter templates might have been favored by PCR. Patients with type 1 diabetes showed fewer VDJ junction insertions and more deletions.

About this clone: Antigen: not known.

Trimming left V 6 bases short and J 3 bases short, with 18 bases between. The CDR3 has 16 residues. The V gene's germline CDR1 is KGHSH and CDR2 LQKENI. Expressed TCRB transcripts got sequenced, as all isolated RNA was reverse transcribed. Profiled with immunoSEQ multiplex PCR; TCRdb holds only in-frame clones, not every one. The table records about 220,000 clones, 9.5% to 13% of them present only once. This chain uses TRBV18 with TRBJ2-1, with a tentative D call TRBD1 (5 bases). Source material: central memory CD4+ T cells from blood. This TCR derives from a man between 18 and 35 years old in good health. CDR3 DNA sequence: TGTGCCAGCTCCCCAGTTCAGGGCGCGCTCTACAATGAGCAGTTCTTC. Protein: CASSPVQGALYNEQFF.